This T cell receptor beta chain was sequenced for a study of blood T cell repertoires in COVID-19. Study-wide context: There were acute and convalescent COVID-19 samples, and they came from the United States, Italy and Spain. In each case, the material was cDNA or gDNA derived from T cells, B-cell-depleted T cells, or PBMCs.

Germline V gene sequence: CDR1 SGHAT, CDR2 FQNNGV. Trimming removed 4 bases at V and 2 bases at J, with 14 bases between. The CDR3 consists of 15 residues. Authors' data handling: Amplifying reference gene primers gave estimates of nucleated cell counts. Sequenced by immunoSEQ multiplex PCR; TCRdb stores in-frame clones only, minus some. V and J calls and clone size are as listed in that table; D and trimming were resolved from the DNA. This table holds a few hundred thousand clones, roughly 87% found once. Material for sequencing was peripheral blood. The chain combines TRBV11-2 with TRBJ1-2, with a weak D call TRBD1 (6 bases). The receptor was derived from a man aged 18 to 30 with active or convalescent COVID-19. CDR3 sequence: CASSYKTTGNYGYTF. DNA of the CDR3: TGTGCCAGCAGCTACAAGACAACAGGGAACTATGGCTACACCTTC.